The present T cell receptor (beta chain) was sequenced within a study of beta chain features in type 1 diabetes. As every portion of the isolated RNA was reverse transcribed, the sequencing read expressed TCRB transcripts. A few million reads were obtained on average from naive, central memory and regulatory T cell samples. Profiled with immunoSEQ multiplex PCR; TCRdb holds only in-frame clones, not every one. This sample has roughly 370,000 clones, with about 14% found just once. Findings and limits, study-wide: When Type 1 diabetes patients were examined, their TCRB CDR3s proved moderately but significantly shorter in all four CD4+ subsets.

Remarks on this clone: The antigen is not known.

Germline-derived CDR1 and CDR2 are LGHNA and YSLEER. The CDR3 contains 17 residues. Trimming removed 0 bases from V and 10 bases from J; junction bases left unmatched: 10. This TCR came from a young man in good health. The chain links TRBV4-3 to TRBJ2-1; 12 nucleotides match TRBD2. The sample comprised naive CD4+ T cells from blood. The CDR3 spells CASSQEGGLAGWGEQFF. The DNA for the CDR3 is TGCGCCAGCAGCCAAGAAGGCGGACTAGCGGGATGGGGGGAGCAGTTCTTC.